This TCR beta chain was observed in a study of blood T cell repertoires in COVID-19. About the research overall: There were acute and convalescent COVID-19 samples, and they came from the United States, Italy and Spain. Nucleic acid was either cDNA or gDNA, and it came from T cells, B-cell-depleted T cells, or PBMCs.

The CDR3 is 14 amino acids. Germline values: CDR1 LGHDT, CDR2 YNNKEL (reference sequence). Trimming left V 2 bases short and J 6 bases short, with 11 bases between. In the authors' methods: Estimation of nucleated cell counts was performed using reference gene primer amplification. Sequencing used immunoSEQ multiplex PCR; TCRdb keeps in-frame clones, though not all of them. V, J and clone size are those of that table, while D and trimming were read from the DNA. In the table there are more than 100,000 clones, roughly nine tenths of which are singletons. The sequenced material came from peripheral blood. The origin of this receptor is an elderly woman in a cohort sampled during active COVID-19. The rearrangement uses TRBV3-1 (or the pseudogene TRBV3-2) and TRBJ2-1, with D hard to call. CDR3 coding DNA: TGTGCCAGCAGCCAATGGCCCCGCATCAATGAGCAGTTCTTC. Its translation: CASSQWPRINEQFF.